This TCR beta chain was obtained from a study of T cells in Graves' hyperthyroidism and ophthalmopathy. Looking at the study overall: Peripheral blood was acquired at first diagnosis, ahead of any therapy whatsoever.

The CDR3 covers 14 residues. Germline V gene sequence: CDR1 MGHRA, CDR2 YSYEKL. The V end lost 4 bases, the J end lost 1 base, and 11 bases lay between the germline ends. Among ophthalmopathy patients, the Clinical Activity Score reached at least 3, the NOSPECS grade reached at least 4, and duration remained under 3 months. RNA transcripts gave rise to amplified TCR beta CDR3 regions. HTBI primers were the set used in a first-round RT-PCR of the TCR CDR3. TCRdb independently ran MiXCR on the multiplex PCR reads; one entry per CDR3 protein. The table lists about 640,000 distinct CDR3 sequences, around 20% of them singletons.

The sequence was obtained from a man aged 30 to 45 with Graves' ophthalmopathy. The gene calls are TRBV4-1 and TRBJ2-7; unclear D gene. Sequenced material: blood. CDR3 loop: CASSLIMGSYEQYF. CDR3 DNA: TGCGCCAGCAGCCTCATCATGGGGTCCTACGAGCAGTACTTC.